The clone carrying this T cell receptor beta chain came up once. Its antigen is currently unknown. This sample was included in a study of cytomegalovirus exposure and HLA in healthy donors. Findings and limits, study-wide: Among the CMV-associated chains, three were confirmed in vitro as specific for CMV antigens.

The CDR3 loop spans 14 amino acids. V lost 3 bases, J lost 5 bases, and 2 bases stayed unmatched. Germline V gene sequence: CDR1 LNHDA, CDR2 SQIVND (reference sequence). Libraries were prepared by immunoSEQ multiplex PCR; TCRdb keeps only in-frame clonotypes and omits some of them. The repertoire consists of fewer than 200,000 clones, with about 90% occurring once and the leading ten covering under 4.5%. The chain recombines TRBV19 with TRBJ2-1; TRBD2 matches at 9 bases. The receptor was isolated from a man between 18 and 29 years old in good health and CMV-seropositive. The sample taken for sequencing was PBMCs. The CDR3 coding sequence is TGTGCCAGTAGTATGACTAGCGGTCACAATGAGCAGTTCTTC. Translating it yields CASSMTSGHNEQFF.